A single sample is the source of the 9 T cell receptor beta chains below, sequenced in a study of blood T cell repertoires in COVID-19. Measured with immunoSEQ multiplex PCR; TCRdb has only the in-frame clones, and not every one. The sample yields 350,000 to 450,000 clones, 80% to 85% seen once. The sequenced sample consisted of PBMCs or T cells enriched from blood (not recorded which). These receptors were collected from a woman between 45 and 65 years old who had recovered from COVID-19.

CDR3 amino acids: CASSPPLSGARQETQYF. In DNA, the CDR3 is TGTGCCAGCAGCCCCCCCCTAAGCGGGGCCAGACAAGAGACCCAGTACTTC. This chain uses TRBV5-4 with TRBJ2-5, with 7 bases fitting TRBD2. Unmatched junction bases numbered 14, after V lost 4 bases and J lost 2 bases. This CDR3 contains 17 residues. Germline V gene data show CDR1 as SGHNT and CDR2 as YYREEE (reference sequence).

Concerning this clone: A junction boundary mismatches the germline segment, possibly from a read error. This sequence joins TRBV12-5 and TRBJ1-2; D uncertain. The CDR3 runs to 11 residues. Per the germline V gene, CDR1 is LGHNT and CDR2 is FRNRAP. Here the CDR3 DNA reads TGTGCTAGTGGTTTGGCCCTTGAGTCCGATTTC. Its protein is CASGLALESDF. The variable domain in full, with the rest retrieved from reference TRBV12-5 and TRBJ1-2, is DARVTQTPRHKVTEMGQEVTMRCQPILGHNTVFWYRQTMMQGLELLAYFRNRAPLDDSGMPKDRFSAEMPDATLATLKIQPSEPRDSAVYFCASGLALESDFGSGTRLTVV.

The chain joins TRBV7-9 to TRBJ1-5; D unresolved. The CDR3 runs to 12 residues. V was shortened by 6 bases and J by 7 bases, with 10 bases between the two germline ends. Germline V CDR1 and CDR2: SEHNR, FQNEAQ (reference sequence). CDR3 protein: CASSSVGQPQHF. Here the CDR3 DNA reads TGTGCCAGCAGTTCTGTGGGCCAGCCCCAGCATTTT. Combining the CDR3 with reference TRBV7-9 and TRBJ1-5 gives the whole variable domain DTGVSQNPRHKITKRGQNVTFRCDPISEHNRLYWYRQTLGQGPEFLTYFQNEAQLEKSRLLSDRFSAERPKGSFSTLEIQRTEQGDSAMYLCASSSVGQPQHFGDGTRLSIL.

The chain uses TRBV6-2 or TRBV6-3 and TRBJ2-7; 9 bases fit TRBD1. This CDR3 has 13 residues. Germline V gene lookup returns CDR1 MNHEY and CDR2 SVGEGT. V trimming: 5 bases; J trimming: 2 bases; junction bases outside the gene matches: 1. DNA of the CDR3: TGTGCCAGCAGTGGACAGGGGCCCTACGAGCAGTACTTC. Protein product: CASSGQGPYEQYF.

This chain connects TRBV6-2 or TRBV6-3 to TRBJ2-7; 9 positions match TRBD1. The germline V gene encodes CDR1 MNHEY and CDR2 SVGEGT. CDR3 length: 13 amino acids. V dropped 6 bases and J dropped 6; count of bases not matched to a gene: 6. The CDR3 sequence is CASSWDREGEQYF. For the CDR3, the DNA is TGTGCCAGCAGCTGGGACAGGGAAGGCGAGCAGTACTTC.

V and J are TRBV3-1 (or the pseudogene TRBV3-2) and TRBJ1-1; no clear D. The CDR3 is 14 amino acids. Trimming left V 4 bases short and J 1 base short, with 10 bases between. The germline V gene encodes CDR1 LGHDT and CDR2 YNNKEL (reference sequence). In nucleotides, the CDR3 is TGTGCCAGCAGCCTTACCCGGGGGAACACTGAAGCTTTCTTT. It codes for CASSLTRGNTEAFF.

The chain joins TRBV27 to TRBJ2-1; D may be TRBD2 (6 bases). Germline V gives CDR1 MNHEY, CDR2 SMNVEV (reference sequence). CDR3 length: 15 amino acids. V was shortened by 0 bases and J by 10 bases, with 16 bases between the two germline ends. CDR3 nucleotides: TGTGCCAGCAGTTTATCGACTTCCCTCGGAGGGGAGCAGTTCTTC. Translation gives CASSLSTSLGGEQFF.

This rearrangement joins TRBV28 to TRBJ2-5; maybe TRBD2 (6 bases). This CDR3 is 13 amino acids long. Trimming cost V 6 bases and J 4 bases, with 12 bases left between them. Germline CDR1 and CDR2: MDHEN and SYDVKM. This CDR3 is CASREGPPETQYF. The CDR3 region has the DNA TGTGCCAGCAGGGAGGGACCGCCAGAGACCCAGTACTTC.

This sequence joins TRBV5-5 and TRBJ1-3; D is perhaps TRBD1 (5 bases). The CDR3 runs to 15 residues. In germline, CDR1 is SGHKS, CDR2 YYEKEE (reference sequence). With 0 bases removed from V and 1 base from J, the gap between germline ends came to 8 bases. CDR3: CASSLAGGSGNTIYF. CDR3 bases: TGTGCCAGCAGCTTGGCCGGGGGGTCTGGAAACACCATATATTTT.